Here is one T cell receptor (beta chain) with its context. Its antigen is unknown. The record has no base qualities; no much larger clone is one base away. Whole blood was collected in K2EDTA tubes by collaborating institutions according to the institutions' own protocols. Collaborator samples were shipped for TCRbeta analysis as frozen whole blood, isolated PBMCs, or DNA extracted from either sample type. This sample is part of a study of blood T cell repertoires in COVID-19 (dated by TCRdb to 2020 to 2021). Background on the whole study: Samples from collaborators originated in the United States, Italy and Spain and spanned both the acute and convalescent phases of COVID-19. Where available, HLA class I and class II types were obtained from metadata supplied by the sample provider rather than from assay-based typing. The repertoires were released in a freely available public database intended as a resource for research on the immune response to SARS-CoV-2. Sample metadata almost always included a de-identified subject ID, COVID-19 status, age in years and sex. Subjects who had been exposed to COVID-19, were actively infected with it, or had recovered from it provided the deeply sampled blood TCRbeta repertoires that made up the dataset. Samples came from the ongoing ImmuneRACE study (first 160 participants) plus 1,254 subjects from 6 global collaborators. The prospective study material was composed of cDNA or gDNA derived from T cells, B-cell-depleted T cells, or PBMCs.

The investigation overall reported the following: The quantity of clinical and demographic metadata differed by source and by participant and was supplied without curation.

TCRbeta CDR3 regions were amplified from genomic DNA using the immunoSEQ Assay, a bias-controlled multiplex PCR. Processing in the source paper ran as follows. The number of nucleated cells in each sample was estimated by amplification of reference gene primers within the assay. To quantify the absolute abundance of each unique TCRbeta CDR3 rearrangement, sequence reads were collapsed and filtered. For each sample, productive Simpson clonality was calculated as the square root of Simpson's diversity index over productive rearrangements. TCRdb carries this immuneACCESS record with in-frame sequences only. Its versions omit some clonotypes, under half of them owing to an unresolved V gene in the studies checked, with the rest unexplained. V, J and clone size are taken as reported in that table, and D and trimming were inferred from the DNA itself. The sample records 97,000 or so clones, approximately 80% of which are singletons. Around 4% of the sample comes from the top ten.

For CDR1 and CDR2, the germline V gene lists SGHRS and YFSETQ. Germline trimming: 1 base from V, 3 bases from J; junction bases outside gene matches: 11. The CDR3 sequence holds 18 residues, the cysteine and phenylalanine included. Just the 54-base CDR3 DNA is kept, in frame starting at base 1. The chain is encoded by TRBV5-1 joined to TRBJ1-1, and 11 junctional nucleotides match TRBD1. Sequencing was done on a sample of peripheral blood. The origin of this receptor is a man between 60 and 75 years old with acute or convalescent COVID-19. The CDR3 amino acid sequence is: CASSLLRGEGQGDTEAFF. The DNA is as follows: TGCGCCAGCAGCTTGTTACGCGGGGAGGGACAGGGGGACACTGAAGCTTTCTTT.